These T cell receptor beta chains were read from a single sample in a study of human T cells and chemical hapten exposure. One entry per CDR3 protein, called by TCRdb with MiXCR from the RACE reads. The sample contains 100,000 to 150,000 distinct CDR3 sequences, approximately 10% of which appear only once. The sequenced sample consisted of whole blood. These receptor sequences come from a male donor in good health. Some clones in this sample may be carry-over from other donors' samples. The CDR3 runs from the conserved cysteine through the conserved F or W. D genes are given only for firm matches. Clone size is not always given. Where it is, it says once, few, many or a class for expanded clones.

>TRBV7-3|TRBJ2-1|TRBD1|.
CASSLRQGAGNEQFF
TGTGCCAGCAGCTTAAGGCAGGGGGCGGGAAATGAGCAGTTCTTC
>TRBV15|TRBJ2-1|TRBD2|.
CATSRGASGTNEQFF
TGTGCCACCAGCAGAGGGGCTAGCGGGACTAATGAGCAGTTCTTC
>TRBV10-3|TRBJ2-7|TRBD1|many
CAIKRTGGRYEQYF
TGTGCCATCAAGCGGACAGGGGGTCGCTACGAGCAGTACTTC
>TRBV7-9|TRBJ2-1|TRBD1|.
CASSLALTGELYNEQFF
TGTGCCAGCAGCTTAGCCCTAACAGGGGAACTCTACAATGAGCAGTTCTTC
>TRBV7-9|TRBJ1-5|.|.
CASSLSGVQPQHF
TGTGCCAGCAGCTTATCGGGGGTTCAGCCCCAGCATTTT
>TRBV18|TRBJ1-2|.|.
CASSPPLVDYGYTF
TGTGCCAGCTCACCACCGTTAGTGGACTATGGCTACACCTTC
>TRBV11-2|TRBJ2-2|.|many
CASSLLQGRPTGELFF
TGTGCCAGCAGCTTACTGCAGGGGCGTCCCACCGGGGAGCTGTTTTTT
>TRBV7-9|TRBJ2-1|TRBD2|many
CASSKGRGSYNEQFF
TGTGCCAGCAGTAAAGGGCGGGGGAGCTACAATGAGCAGTTCTTC
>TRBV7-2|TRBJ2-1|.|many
CASSLEWRLERFF
TGTGCCAGCAGCTTAGAATGGCGGCTTGAGAGGTTCTTC
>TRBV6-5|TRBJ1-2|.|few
CASSYSRAYGYTF
TGTGCCAGCAGTTACTCCAGGGCCTATGGCTACACCTTC
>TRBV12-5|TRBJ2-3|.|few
CASGLGLRTQYF
TGTGCTAGTGGTTTGGGCCTGCGTACGCAGTATTTT
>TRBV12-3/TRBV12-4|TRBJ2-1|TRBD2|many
CASKSGSSDYNEQFF
TGTGCCAGCAAGAGCGGGAGTTCGGACTACAATGAGCAGTTCTTC
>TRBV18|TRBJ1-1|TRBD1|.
CASSPGTGFLNTEAFF
TGTGCCAGCTCACCCGGGACAGGGTTTCTGAACACTGAAGCTTTCTTT
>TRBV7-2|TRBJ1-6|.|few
CASSLKRDNSPLHF
TGTGCCAGCAGCTTAAAACGGGATAATTCACCCCTCCACTTT
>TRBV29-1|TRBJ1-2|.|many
CSAAGGRQGYTF
TGCAGCGCGGCCGGGGGTCGTCAGGGCTACACCTTC
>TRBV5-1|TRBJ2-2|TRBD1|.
CASSARDRGNTGELFF
TGCGCCAGCAGCGCACGGGACAGGGGGAACACCGGGGAGCTGTTTTTT
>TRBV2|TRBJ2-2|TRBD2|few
CASVTSGNTGELFF
TGTGCCAGCGTAACTAGCGGAAACACCGGGGAGCTGTTTTTT
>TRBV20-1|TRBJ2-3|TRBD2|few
CSAGSGGPRTDTQYF
TGCAGTGCTGGAAGCGGGGGGCCACGCACAGATACGCAGTATTTT
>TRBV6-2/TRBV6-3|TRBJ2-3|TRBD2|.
CASRVAGLADTQYF
TGTGCCAGCAGAGTAGCGGGGCTTGCAGATACGCAGTATTTT
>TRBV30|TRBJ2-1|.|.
CAWNIREYNEQFF
TGTGCCTGGAACATCAGGGAGTACAATGAGCAGTTCTTC
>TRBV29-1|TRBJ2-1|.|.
CSVGVDPAYNEQFF
TGCAGCGTTGGAGTCGACCCCGCCTACAATGAGCAGTTCTTC
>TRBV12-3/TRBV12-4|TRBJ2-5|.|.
CASRGRNQETQYF
TGTGCCAGCAGGGGACGCAATCAAGAGACCCAGTACTTC
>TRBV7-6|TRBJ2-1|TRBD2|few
CASSPASGGYNEQFF
TGTGCCAGCAGCCCGGCGAGCGGGGGCTACAATGAGCAGTTCTTC
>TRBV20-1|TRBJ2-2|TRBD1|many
CSAGTGNTGELFF
TGCAGTGCGGGGACAGGGAACACCGGGGAGCTGTTTTTT
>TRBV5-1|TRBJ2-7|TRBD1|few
CASSSNTGGHEQYF
TGCGCCAGCAGCTCAAATACAGGGGGCCACGAGCAGTACTTC
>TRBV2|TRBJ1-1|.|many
CASNNDLLSNTEAFF
TGTGCCAGCAATAACGACCTACTCTCGAACACTGAAGCTTTCTTT
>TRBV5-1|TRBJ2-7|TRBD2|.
CASSLVSSGSREQYF
TGCGCCAGCAGCTTGGTGTCTAGCGGGAGTCGGGAGCAGTACTTC
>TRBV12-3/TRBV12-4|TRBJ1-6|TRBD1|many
CASSSPGQGGSPLHF
TGTGCCAGCAGTTCCCCGGGACAGGGCGGTTCACCCCTCCACTTT
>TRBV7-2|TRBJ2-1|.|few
CASSFHVMSSYNEQFF
TGTGCCAGCAGCTTCCATGTCATGAGCTCCTACAATGAGCAGTTCTTC
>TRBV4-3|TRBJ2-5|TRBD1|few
CASSPTGYQETQYF
TGCGCCAGCAGCCCGACAGGGTACCAAGAGACCCAGTACTTC
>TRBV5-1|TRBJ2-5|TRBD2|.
CASSLELALGGETQYF
TGCGCCAGCAGCTTGGAACTAGCGCTCGGGGGAGAGACCCAGTACTTC
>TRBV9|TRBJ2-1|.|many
CASSVGRVRFF
TGTGCCAGCAGCGTAGGCAGGGTCCGGTTCTTC
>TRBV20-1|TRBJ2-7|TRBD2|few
CSAPERGGLREQYF
TGCAGTGCCCCCGAGCGTGGGGGACTACGTGAGCAGTACTTC
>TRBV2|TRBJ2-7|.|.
CASRDPYTVPTYEQYF
TGTGCCAGCAGGGACCCTTACACCGTACCTACCTACGAGCAGTACTTC
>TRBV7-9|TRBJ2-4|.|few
CASSLDKLAKNIQYF
TGTGCCAGCAGCTTAGACAAACTAGCCAAAAACATTCAGTACTTC
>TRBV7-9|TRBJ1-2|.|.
CASTTSEVANYGYTF
TGTGCCAGCACCACCTCCGAAGTGGCTAACTATGGCTACACCTTC
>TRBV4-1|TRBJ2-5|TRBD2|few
CASSQSRFRPSGRIRILETQYF
TGCGCCAGCAGCCAGTCTCGTTTCCGTCCTAGCGGGAGAATCCGTATCTTAGAGACCCAGTACTTC
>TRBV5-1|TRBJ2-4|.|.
CASSSTDRDSKNIQYF
TGCGCCAGCAGCTCGACCGACAGGGACTCCAAAAACATTCAGTACTTC
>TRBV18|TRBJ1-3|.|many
CASSPDQWGDTIYF
TGTGCCAGCTCACCCGACCAGTGGGGAGACACCATATATTTT
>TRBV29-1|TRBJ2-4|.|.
CSVFTGAKNIQYF
TGCAGCGTATTTACAGGGGCCAAAAACATTCAGTACTTC
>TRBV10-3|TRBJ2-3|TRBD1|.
CAIRRQGATDTQYF
TGTGCCATCAGGCGACAGGGGGCTACAGATACGCAGTATTTT
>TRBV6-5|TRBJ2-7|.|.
CASSYSPQLPEQYF
TGTGCCAGCAGTTACTCGCCGCAGCTACCCGAGCAGTACTTC
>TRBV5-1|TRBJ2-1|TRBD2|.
CASSLSGGQRNEQFF
TGCGCCAGCAGCTTGAGCGGGGGGCAGAGGAATGAGCAGTTCTTC
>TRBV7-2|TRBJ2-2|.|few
CASSSMLLVGELFF
TGTGCCAGCAGCTCAATGTTACTAGTCGGGGAGCTGTTTTTT
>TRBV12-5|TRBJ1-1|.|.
CACSNPYAGTEAFF
TGTGCTTGCTCGAACCCTTATGCAGGAACTGAAGCTTTCTTT
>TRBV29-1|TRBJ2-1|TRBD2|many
CSVKLAERSYNEQFF
TGCAGCGTTAAACTAGCGGAACGCTCCTACAATGAGCAGTTCTTC